The T cell receptor (beta chain) described here comes from a study of blood T cell repertoires in COVID-19. Background on the study: Some COVID-19 samples were acute and others convalescent; all came from the United States, Italy and Spain. The analysed material was cDNA or gDNA that came from T cells, B-cell-depleted T cells, or PBMCs.

Germline assignment: CDR1 SGHRS and CDR2 YFSETQ. This CDR3 region has 16 residues. V shed 4 bases, J shed 9 bases, and the junction held 11 bases outside the gene matches. In the authors' methods: Nucleated cell number was recorded as an estimate derived from reference gene primer amplification. Here immunoSEQ multiplex PCR was the method, and the copy in TCRdb shows in-frame clones only, minus some. V and J calls and clone size follow that table, whereas D and trimming were derived from the DNA. This table holds hundreds of thousands of clones, roughly 90% found once. Sequenced material: peripheral blood. The chain combines TRBV5-1 with TRBJ2-1, with 12 bases that match TRBD1. The source of this sequence is a man aged 35 to 55 with acute or convalescent COVID-19. The CDR3 DNA reads TGCGCCAGCAGCGTTGACCTGGGACAGGGGGCCGGTGAGCAGTTCTTC. This gives the protein CASSVDLGQGAGEQFF. Using reference TRBV5-1 and TRBJ2-1 for the parts outside the CDR3, the full variable domain is KAGVTQTPRYLIKTRGQQVTLSCSPISGHRSVSWYQQTPGQGLQFLFEYFSETQRNKGNFPGRFSGRQFSNSRSEMNVSTLELGDSALYLCASSVDLGQGAGEQFFGPGTRLTVL.